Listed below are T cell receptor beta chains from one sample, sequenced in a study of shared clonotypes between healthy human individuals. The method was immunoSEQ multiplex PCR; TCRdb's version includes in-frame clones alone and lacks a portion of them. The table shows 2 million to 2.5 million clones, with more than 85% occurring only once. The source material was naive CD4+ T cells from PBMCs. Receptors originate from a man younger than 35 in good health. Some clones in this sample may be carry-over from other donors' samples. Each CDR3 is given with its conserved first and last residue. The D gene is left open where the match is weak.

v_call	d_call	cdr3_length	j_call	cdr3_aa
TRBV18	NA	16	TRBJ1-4	CASSPNRPPANEKLFF
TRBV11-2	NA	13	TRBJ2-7	CASSLTAGGEQYF
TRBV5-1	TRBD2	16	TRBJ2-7	CASSLWSRLAGSEQYF
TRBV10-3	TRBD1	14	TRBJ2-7	CATLRTGPVDEQYF
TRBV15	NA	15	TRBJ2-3	CATSRGAAGSDTQYF
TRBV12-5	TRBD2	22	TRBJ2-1	CASGFRTGQGTSGRKSYNEQFF
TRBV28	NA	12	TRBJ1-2	CASRLSDSGYTF
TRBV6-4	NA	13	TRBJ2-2	CASSDPNTGELFF
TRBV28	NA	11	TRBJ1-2	CASTQSGGYTF
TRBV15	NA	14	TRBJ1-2	CATSRGGLEYGYTF
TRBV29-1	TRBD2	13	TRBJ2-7	CSAGETSGSEQYF
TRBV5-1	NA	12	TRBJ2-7	CASSLQPYEQYF
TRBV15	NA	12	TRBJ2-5	CATSRISGIQYF
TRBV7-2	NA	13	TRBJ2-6	CAEGVPGANVLTF
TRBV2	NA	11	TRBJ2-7	CASSDRPVQYF
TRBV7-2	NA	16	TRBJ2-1	CASSPFRGSTYNEQFF
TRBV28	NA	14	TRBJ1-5	CASTGDGSNQPQHF